These 22 T cell receptor beta chains came from one sample sequenced in a study of sequential checkpoint blockade in melanoma. As for treatment: randomized to nivolumab then ipilimumab (arm A) or the reverse (arm B). TCRdb keeps only in-frame clones here, not all; method: immunoSEQ multiplex PCR. The sample gives 2,000 to 2,500 clones, 18% of which show up once; less than 20% is in the top ten. The source material was tumor tissue (inferred from file names), sampled from a patient given nivolumab and ipilimumab in sequence. The origin of the receptors is a human donor with melanoma.

As to this clone: At the DNA level, this CDR3 is encoded by other sequences in the same sample as well. J is TRBJ1-5 and V is TRBV6-8; D possibly corresponds to TRBD1 (5 bases). Looked up from germline, CDR1 is MNHGY and CDR2 is SAAAGT. Trimming took 6 bases from V and 1 from J, leaving 13 bases between them. The CDR3 runs to 15 residues. The CDR3 spells CASRRQGGSNQPQHF. In nucleotides, the CDR3 is TGTGCCAGCAGGCGCCAGGGAGGAAGCAATCAGCCCCAGCATTTT.

This clone ranks as medium-sized (0.01 to 0.1%). The rearrangement joins TRBV11-3 to TRBJ2-1, with TRBD2 matching over 11 bases. V dropped 5 bases and J dropped 4; count of bases not matched to a gene: 7. There are 16 residues in the CDR3. CDR1 is SGHNT, CDR2 YENEEA, per germline. The CDR3 region is CASSRNSGREYNEQFF. The CDR3 DNA reads TGTGCCAGCAGCCGGAATAGCGGGAGGGAATACAATGAGCAGTTCTTC.

This clone was seen a few times. The chain has TRBV28 and TRBJ2-7, with 8 nucleotides matching TRBD2. From germline, CDR1 is MDHEN and CDR2 SYDVKM. The CDR3 is 15 amino acids. With 3 bases clipped from V and 3 bases from J, the junction kept 7 bases outside the gene matches. CDR3 DNA sequence: TGTGCCAGCAGTTTGTGGTCGGGGGGGGTCTACGAGCAGTACTTC. Its protein product is CASSLWSGGVYEQYF.

Sample share makes this clone medium-sized. The CDR3, as DNA: TGTGCCAGCAGCAGTCTGGACACCGGATACGAGCAGTACTTC. It specifies CASSSLDTGYEQYF. V is TRBV11-3 and J is TRBJ2-7, with D maybe TRBD1 (5 bases). This CDR3 is built from 14 residues. CDR1 SGHNT and CDR2 YENEEA come from the germline V gene. The germline V and J ends were trimmed by 5 bases and 4 bases, with 15 bases remaining between them.

This chain joins TRBV10-2 and TRBJ2-7; D is tentatively TRBD1 or TRBD2 (6 bases each). This CDR3 region has 17 residues. V was cut by 6 bases and J by 0 bases, with 21 bases left in between. Germline V gene data show CDR1 as WSHSY and CDR2 as SAAADI. The DNA for the CDR3 is TGCGCCAGCAGCGGGGGCTTTTCACCCCGTTACTCCTACGAGCAGTACTTC. It yields the protein CASSGGFSPRYSYEQYF.

The V gene is TRBV12-5, the J gene TRBJ2-6, with D perhaps TRBD2 (6 bases). CDR3 length equals 21 residues. The germline V and J ends were trimmed by 3 bases and 0 bases, with 24 bases remaining between them. Germline CDR1 LGHNT, CDR2 FRNRAP. The CDR3 coding sequence is TGTGCTAGTGGTTTCCTGGAGGGCACCACTTTCCTAAACTCTGGGGCCAACGTCCTGACTTTC. Its protein product is CASGFLEGTTFLNSGANVLTF.

This clone has more than one count but fewer than ten. This chain links TRBV28 with TRBJ2-1, with a tentative D call TRBD1 (6 bases). CDR3 length: 15 amino acids. V lost 9 bases and J lost 3, with 18 bases in between. CDR1 and CDR2 (germline): MDHEN, SYDVKM. CDR3 protein: CASTETGTYYNEQFF. CDR3 DNA: TGTGCCAGTACCGAGACCGGGACATACTACAATGAGCAGTTCTTC.

CDR3 nucleotide sequence: TGCGCCAGCAGTGAGGCACCGGGGAGGTCCCAGGGAGATACGCAGTATTTT. Translation gives CASSEAPGRSQGDTQYF. The chain couples TRBV10-2 to TRBJ2-3, with a weak D call TRBD2 (6 bases). With 2 bases removed from V and 5 bases from J, the gap between germline ends came to 20 bases. Germline CDR1 WSHSY, CDR2 SAAADI. The CDR3 length is 17 residues.

In its sample, this clone is medium-sized (0.01 to 0.1%). This chain joins TRBV11-3 and TRBJ1-1; D is ambiguous. Looked up from germline, CDR1 is SGHNT and CDR2 is YENEEA. The CDR3 loop spans 14 amino acids. V lost 3 bases and J lost 6, with 14 bases in between. The CDR3 nucleotides are TGTGCCAGCAGCTTGGATACGGGGTCGGCTGAAGCTTTCTTT. It encodes CASSLDTGSAEAFF.

This chain links TRBV6-8 with TRBJ2-1; TRBD2 agrees at 8 bases. V lost 6 bases, J lost 5 bases, and 6 bases stayed unmatched. The CDR3 consists of 14 residues. Germline lookup yields CDR1 MNHGY and CDR2 SAAAGT. The CDR3 DNA reads TGTGCCAGCAGGGGCGGGGGGAGCAACAATGAGCAGTTCTTC. It specifies CASRGGGSNNEQFF.

This clone was seen a handful of times. The chain employs TRBV28 and TRBJ1-1; possible D gene TRBD1, 6 bases. Trimming pared 1 base from V and 4 bases from J, leaving 16 bases between. Germline V gene data show CDR1 as MDHEN and CDR2 as SYDVKM. This CDR3 has 16 residues. The CDR3 DNA follows: TGTGCCAGCAGTTTATTACGGGGGGCGGCGGGCACTGAAGCTTTCTTT. Protein product: CASSLLRGAAGTEAFF.

J is TRBJ2-1 and V is TRBV14, with D perhaps TRBD1 (6 bases). Trimming stripped 5 bases from V and 4 bases from J, with 9 bases between. Germline assignment: CDR1 SGHDN and CDR2 FVKESK. This CDR3 has 13 amino acids. CDR3 coding DNA: TGTGCCAGCAGCAAACAGGGATACAATGAGCAGTTCTTC. Its protein is CASSKQGYNEQFF.

In its sample, this clone ranks as hyperexpanded (1% or more). This chain uses TRBV28 with TRBJ2-2; possibly TRBD1 for D (6 bases). The V end lost 3 bases, the J end lost 0 bases, and 11 bases lay between the germline ends. The length of the CDR3 is 16 residues. In germline, CDR1 is MDHEN, CDR2 SYDVKM. In DNA form, the CDR3 reads TGTGCCAGCAGTTTCCTCAGGGGTACGAACACCGGGGAGCTGTTTTTT. Its protein product is CASSFLRGTNTGELFF.

This clone rates as medium-sized. This rearrangement joins TRBV11-3 to TRBJ1-3, with TRBD1 identical over 7 bases. The ends lost 7 bases at V and 0 bases at J; junction bases unmatched: 6. CDR3 length equals 15 residues. CDR1 SGHNT and CDR2 YENEEA come from the germline V gene. CDR3 coding DNA: TGTGCCAGCACCGAGCAGGGGGACTCTGGAAACACCATATATTTT. Translation gives CASTEQGDSGNTIYF.

This clone was seen at least ten times. V gene TRBV11-3 combines with J gene TRBJ2-1, with D uncertain. The CDR3 sequence is 14 residues long. Germline V gene sequence: CDR1 SGHNT, CDR2 YENEEA. V lost 1 base, J lost 4 bases, and 8 bases lay in between. CDR3 sequence reads: CASSLVARYNEQFF. The CDR3 DNA is TGTGCCAGCAGCTTAGTGGCCCGGTACAATGAGCAGTTCTTC. Complete variable domain (other parts from reference TRBV11-3 and TRBJ2-1): EAGVVQSPRYKIIEKKQPVAFWCNPISGHNTLYWYLQNLGQGPELLIRYENEEAVDDSQLPKDRFSAERLKGVDSTLKIQPAELGDSAVYLCASSLVARYNEQFFGPGTRLTVL.

By its share, this clone is large. CDR3 coding DNA: TGTGCCAGCAGTTCCGTTTTTGGCAATCAGCCCCAGCATTTT. It encodes CASSSVFGNQPQHF. The chain links TRBV28 to TRBJ1-5; no reliable D call. Trimming cost V 4 bases and J 2 bases, with 9 bases left between them. The CDR3 spans 14 residues. Germline loops: CDR1 MDHEN, CDR2 SYDVKM.

In this sample, this clone turned up many times. The V call is TRBV11-3, the J call TRBJ2-5; possible D gene TRBD1, 6 bases. Deletions cut 5 bases from V and 4 bases from J, with 20 bases between. This CDR3 is 16 amino acids long. Germline CDR1 and CDR2: SGHNT and YENEEA. The CDR3 region is CASSANREMAGETQYF. DNA of the CDR3: TGTGCCAGCAGCGCAAACAGGGAGATGGCTGGAGAGACCCAGTACTTC.

This clone was detected many times. This chain uses TRBV9 with TRBJ2-3; D call uncertain. CDR1 is SGDLS and CDR2 is YYNGEE in the germline V gene. V was cut by 0 bases and J by 1 base, with 6 bases left in between. The CDR3 has 14 residues. CDR3 nucleotides: TGTGCCAGCAGCGTAGACCCTGGCACAGATACGCAGTATTTT. Translation: CASSVDPGTDTQYF. The full variable domain, with the rest looked up from reference TRBV9 and TRBJ2-3, is DSGVTQTPKHLITATGQRVTLRCSPRSGDLSVYWYQQSLDQGLQFLIQYYNGEERAKGNILERFSAQQFPDLHSELNLSSLELGDSALYFCASSVDPGTDTQYFGPGTRLTVL.

In its sample, this clone was seen many times. V gene TRBV6-8 combines with J gene TRBJ2-7; 12 nucleotides line up with TRBD1. Germline V lookup: CDR1 MNHGY, CDR2 SAAAGT. The V and J ends lost 7 bases and 5 bases, in that order; junction bases with no gene match: 9. The CDR3 is made up of 15 amino acids. CDR3 coding DNA: TGTGCCAGCAAGATCGGGACAGGGGGCGCGGACGAGCAGTACTTC. Its translation is CASKIGTGGADEQYF.

This clone showed up just a few times. The V call is TRBV7-1, the J call TRBJ2-3; D might be TRBD2 (6 bases). TRBV7-1 is given ORF status, its function remaining uncertain. CDR3 length: 13 residues. Trimming took 5 bases from V and 11 from J, leaving 17 bases between them. In nucleotides, the CDR3 is TGTGCCAGCAGCGCCGCGGGACTGTTAGGGCAGTATTTT. It is translated as CASSAAGLLGQYF.

The rearrangement joins TRBV11-3 to TRBJ2-2; 10 positions agree with TRBD1. The CDR3 spans 15 residues. Trimming cost V 5 bases and J 5 bases; bases outside gene matches: 5. Per the germline V gene, CDR1 is SGHNT and CDR2 is YENEEA. CDR3 protein: CASSGDRGRTGELFF. The DNA for the CDR3 is TGTGCCAGCAGCGGGGACAGGGGACGAACCGGGGAGCTGTTTTTT.

The CDR3 coding sequence is TGTGCCAGCAGCTTAGGGACTAGCGGGGGGGTGGATGAGCAGTTCTTC. Translated, it gives CASSLGTSGGVDEQFF. This chain connects TRBV11-3 to TRBJ2-1, with 15 positions matching TRBD2. Germline V CDR1 and CDR2: SGHNT, YENEEA. This CDR3 has 16 residues. V gave up 1 base and J gave up 8 bases; unmatched junction bases: 3.